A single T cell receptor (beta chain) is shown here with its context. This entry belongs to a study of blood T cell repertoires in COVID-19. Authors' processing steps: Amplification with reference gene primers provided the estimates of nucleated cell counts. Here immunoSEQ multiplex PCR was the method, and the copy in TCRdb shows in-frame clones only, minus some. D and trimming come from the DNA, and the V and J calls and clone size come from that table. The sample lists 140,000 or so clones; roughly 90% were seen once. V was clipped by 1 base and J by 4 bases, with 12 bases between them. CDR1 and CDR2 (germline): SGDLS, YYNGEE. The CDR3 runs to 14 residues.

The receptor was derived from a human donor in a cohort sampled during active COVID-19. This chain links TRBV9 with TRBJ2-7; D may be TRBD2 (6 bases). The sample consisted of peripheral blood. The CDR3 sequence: CASSVRLEGYEQYF. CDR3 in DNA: TGTGCCAGCAGCGTAAGGCTGGAGGGGTACGAGCAGTACTTC.